This T cell receptor beta chain comes out of a study of cytomegalovirus exposure and HLA in healthy donors. Study findings and constraints: Most of the TCR beta V segments (in an earlier analysis) were productive either about 87% or about 30% of the time.

Both 60 Vbeta primers and 13 Jbeta primers went into the PCR. The table came from immunoSEQ multiplex PCR; TCRdb's copy has only in-frame clones and leaves some out. Of roughly 180,000 clones in the sample, 84% were seen once. Comment on this clone: Its antigen is unidentified.

Germline V gene sequence: CDR1 SGHTA, CDR2 FQGTGA. Trimming left V 4 bases short and J 4 bases short, with 10 bases between. The CDR3 consists of 13 residues. Sequenced sample: PBMCs. The source of this sequence is a man younger than 30 in good health and CMV-seronegative. The chain carries TRBV7-3 and TRBJ1-1, with D perhaps TRBD1 (6 bases). This CDR3 reads CASSYRDRTEAFF. The CDR3 DNA is TGTGCCAGCAGCTACAGGGATCGCACTGAAGCTTTCTTT.